This TCR beta chain stems from a study of human thymus T cells. Resections that were taken during corrective heart surgery supplied the thymus tissue. Healthy Finnish infants having corrective surgery for congenital heart defects served as donors. Sequencing used immunoSEQ multiplex PCR; TCRdb keeps in-frame clones, though not all of them. Among some 120,000 clones, around 94% were seen once, and the ten largest hold 0.024%. Regarding the study as a whole: Unrelated people showed highly overlapping thymic repertoires, related research reported. Seemingly biased V and J gene usage marked thymic and blood repertoires.

The CDR3 consists of 15 residues. J was trimmed by 6 bases and V by 5 bases; bases with no gene match: 7. From germline, CDR1 is WNHNN and CDR2 SYGVQD (reference sequence). Notes on this clone: Its antigen is not identified.

This sequence originates from a boy in the first two years of life with a congenital heart defect but otherwise immunologically healthy. J is TRBJ2-1 and V is TRBV10-1; TRBD1 matches at 10 bases. Material: thymus tissue. The CDR3: CASSPPGTGVNEQFF. CDR3 nucleotide sequence: TGCGCCAGCAGTCCACCCGGGACAGGGGTCAATGAGCAGTTCTTC.